The 14 T cell receptor beta chains below were found in one sample sequenced in a study of shared clonotypes between healthy human individuals. This table comes from immunoSEQ multiplex PCR, and its TCRdb copy is limited to in-frame clones, with some not included. The data hold 95,000 to 120,000 clones, with about 62% observed a single time. The sample consisted of memory CD8+ T cells sorted from blood. Noted subset: CD45RO+ cells pooled with CCR7-negative TemRA cells. The receptors originated from a woman aged 25 to 39 in good health.

The CDR3 loop reads CASSADSSYNEQFF. CDR3 nucleotide sequence: TGTGCCAGCAGTGCGGACAGCTCCTACAATGAGCAGTTCTTC. The rearrangement joins TRBV27 to TRBJ2-1; maybe TRBD1 (6 bases). The CDR3 sequence is 14 residues long. V was shortened by 5 bases and J by 0 bases, with 8 bases between the two germline ends. The germline CDR1 and CDR2 sequences are MNHEY and SMNVEV (reference sequence).

In this sample, this clone turned up once. The chain combines TRBV28 with TRBJ2-7; a possible D gene is TRBD2 (6 bases). V was trimmed by 5 bases and J by 6 bases, leaving 20 bases between them. The CDR3 totals 15 residues. From germline, CDR1 is MDHEN and CDR2 SYDVKM. DNA of the CDR3: TGTGCCAGCAGTCCCCCCGGGAGCCTAAAGTCCGAGCAGTACTTC. As protein: CASSPPGSLKSEQYF.

CDR3 sequence: CASRSDRFNQPQHF. The CDR3 DNA sequence: TGTGCCAGTCGGAGCGACAGATTCAATCAGCCCCAGCATTTT. The gene calls are TRBV19 and TRBJ1-5, with D tentatively TRBD1 (5 bases). This CDR3 contains 14 residues. V lost 8 bases and J 3 bases, leaving 14 bases between the germline ends. The V gene's germline CDR1 is LNHDA and CDR2 SQIVND (reference sequence).

J is TRBJ2-7 and V is TRBV29-1; no definite D call. Germline CDR1 and CDR2: SQVTM and ANQGSEA. Between the trimmed V and J ends, which lost 5 bases and 4 bases, there was a span of 24 bases. This CDR3 spans 16 amino acids. The CDR3 is CSVLQRTVMTNYEQYF. Here the CDR3 DNA reads TGCAGCGTTCTCCAAAGGACCGTCATGACCAATTACGAGCAGTACTTC.

The chain combines TRBV6-4 with TRBJ2-1, with TRBD2 identical over 11 bases. V lost 5 bases and J lost 2; bases outside the gene matches: 5. The CDR3 loop spans 16 amino acids. The germline gives CDR1 MRHNA, CDR2 SNTAGT. In DNA form, the CDR3 reads TGTGCCAGCAGTCAAACTAGCGGGGGTGCCTACAATGAGCAGTTCTTC. The encoded protein is CASSQTSGGAYNEQFF.

This clone was counted only a few times. This rearrangement joins TRBV5-1 to TRBJ2-3; 11 nucleotides line up with TRBD2. The germline V gene has CDR1 SGHRS and CDR2 YFSETQ. Losses at the gene ends were 0 bases for V and 7 bases for J; bases not matched to a gene: 7. The CDR3 consists of 16 residues. CDR3 region: CASSLELAGGENTQYF. In DNA, the CDR3 is TGCGCCAGCAGCTTGGAGCTAGCGGGAGGTGAGAATACGCAGTATTTT.

V is TRBV21-1 and J is TRBJ1-4; no check of the table's D call, TRBD1, against the DNA was made. TRBV21-1 is assigned pseudogene status. CDR3 size: 14 residues. The CDR3, as DNA: TGTGCCAGGACTCAGACAGTCGGTAGGGGAAAACTGTTTTTT. This sequence encodes CARTQTVGRGKLFF.

In this sample, this clone turned up once. CDR3 nucleotides: TGTGCCAGCAGTAACGAAGGACAGGGCCTATTGCCCCAGCATTTT. It is translated as CASSNEGQGLLPQHF. The chain has TRBV2 and TRBJ1-5, with 8 bases matching TRBD1. CDR3 length: 15 amino acids. Germline-derived CDR1 and CDR2 are SNHLY and FYNNEI. V gave up 5 bases and J gave up 9 bases; unmatched junction bases: 12.

The chain is built from TRBV6-1 and TRBJ2-7, with D unresolved. Trimming removed 5 bases at V and 7 bases at J, with 6 bases between. Looked up from germline, CDR1 is MNHNS and CDR2 is SASEGT. The CDR3 covers 10 residues. CDR3 nucleotides: TGTGCCAGCAGTCATCCAGAGCAGTACTTC. Its protein product is CASSHPEQYF.

The V gene is TRBV27, the J gene TRBJ2-3, with a tentative D call TRBD1 (6 bases). Germline V gives CDR1 MNHEY, CDR2 SMNVEV (reference sequence). Trimming shortened V by 6 bases and J by 0 bases, and 16 bases separated the two germline ends. The CDR3 contains 16 residues. The CDR3 DNA reads as TGTGCCAGCAGCACCGGGACAAGAGGTAGCACAGATACGCAGTATTTT. This encodes CASSTGTRGSTDTQYF.

This clone was picked up many times. J is TRBJ2-3 and V is TRBV7-2; no clear D gene. The CDR3 runs to 14 residues. CDR1 and CDR2 from the germline V gene are SGHTA and FQGNSA. V lost 2 bases to trimming and J lost 2 bases, with 8 bases between them. As DNA, the CDR3 is TGTGCCAGCAGCTTATGGACGGTCACAGATACGCAGTATTTT. It codes for CASSLWTVTDTQYF. Using reference TRBV7-2 and TRBJ2-3 for the parts outside the CDR3, the full variable domain is GAGVSQSPSNKVTEKGKDVELRCDPISGHTALYWYRQSLGQGLEFLIYFQGNSAPDKSGLPSDRFSAERTGGSVSTLTIQRTQQEDSAVYLCASSLWTVTDTQYFGPGTRLTVL.

The rearrangement links TRBV10-3 to TRBJ2-7; the D call may be TRBD1 or TRBD2 (5 bases each). Deletions cut 6 bases from V and 3 bases from J, with 15 bases between. This CDR3 is built from 14 residues. The V gene's germline CDR1 is ENHRY and CDR2 SYGVKD. This CDR3 is CAIRPGAGNYEQYF. The CDR3 region has the DNA TGTGCCATCAGACCCGGGGCGGGTAACTACGAGCAGTACTTC.

There are a few counts of this clone. The chain couples TRBV7-8 to TRBJ1-2; TRBD1 matches 10 bases. Germline assignment: CDR1 SGHVS and CDR2 FQNEAQ. The CDR3 length is 14 residues. V trimming: 3 bases; J trimming: 6 bases; junction bases outside the gene matches: 4. CDR3 nucleotides: TGTGCCAGCAGCTTCGGGGGGACAGGGGATGGCTACACCTTC. It specifies CASSFGGTGDGYTF.

This rearrangement joins TRBV25-1 to TRBJ2-7; tentatively, D is TRBD2 (5 bases). The V end lost 1 base, the J end lost 3 bases, and 10 bases lay between the germline ends. Germline V gives CDR1 MGHDK, CDR2 SYGVNS. CDR3 size: 14 residues. CDR3 nucleotide sequence: TGTGCCAGCAGTGAATCCGGACTCCGCTACGAGCAGTACTTC. The encoded protein is CASSESGLRYEQYF.